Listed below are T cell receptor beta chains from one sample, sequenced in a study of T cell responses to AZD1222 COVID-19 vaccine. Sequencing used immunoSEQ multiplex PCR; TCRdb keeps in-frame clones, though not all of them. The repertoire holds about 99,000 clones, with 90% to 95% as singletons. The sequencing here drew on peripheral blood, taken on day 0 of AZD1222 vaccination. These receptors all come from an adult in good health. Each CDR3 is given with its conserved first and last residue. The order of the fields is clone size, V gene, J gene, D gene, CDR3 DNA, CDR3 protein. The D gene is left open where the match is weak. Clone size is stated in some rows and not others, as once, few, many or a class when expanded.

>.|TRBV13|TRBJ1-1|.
TGTGCCAGCAGCTTTTTCCGGGCCGAAGCTTTCTTT
CASSFFRAEAFF
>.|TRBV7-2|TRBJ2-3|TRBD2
TGTGCCAGCAGCTTAGAACTAGCGGGAGGTGATACGCAGTATTTT
CASSLELAGGDTQYF
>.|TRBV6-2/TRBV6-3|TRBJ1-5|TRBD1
TGTGCCAGCAGCGCCGGGACAGAGGATCAGCCCCAGCATTTT
CASSAGTEDQPQHF
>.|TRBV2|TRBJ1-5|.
TGTGCCAGCAGTCCCCCCAGACTGGGAAGCAATCAGCCCCAGCATTTT
CASSPPRLGSNQPQHF
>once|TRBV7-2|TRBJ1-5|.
TGTGCCAGCAGCCCCCTTCAGGGGACGGGAAGCAATCAGCCCCAGCATTTT
CASSPLQGTGSNQPQHF
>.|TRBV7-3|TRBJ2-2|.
TGTGCCAGCAGCTACGGGACGAGGGAAGGCGGGGAGCTGTTTTTT
CASSYGTREGGELFF
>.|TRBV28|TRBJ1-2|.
TGTGCCAGCAGTTTAGGGGGGGCGCAAAGGGCCTACACCTTC
CASSLGGAQRAYTF
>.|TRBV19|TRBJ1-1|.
TGTGCCAGTAGGCCTCTGCGGGGCCTCACTGAAGCTTTCTTT
CASRPLRGLTEAFF
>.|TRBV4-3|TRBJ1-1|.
TGCGCCAGCAGCCAAGAGTCGGGGGGTATCGTGAACACTGAAGCTTTCTTT
CASSQESGGIVNTEAFF
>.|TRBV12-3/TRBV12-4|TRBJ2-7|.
TGTGCCAGCAGGAAAGGGGGGACCTACGAGCAGTACTTC
CASRKGGTYEQYF
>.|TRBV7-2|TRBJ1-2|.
TGTGCCAGCAGCTTTTTGGGCTATGGCTACACCTTC
CASSFLGYGYTF
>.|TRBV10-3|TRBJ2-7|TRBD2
TGTGCCATCAGCGATGATAGCGGGAGTATCTACGAGCAGTACTTC
CAISDDSGSIYEQYF
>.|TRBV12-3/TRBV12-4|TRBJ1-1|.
TGTGCCAGCAGTAGATACAGTGAAGCTTTCTTT
CASSRYSEAFF
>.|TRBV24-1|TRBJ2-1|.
TGTGCCACTAACAGGGGAGGTGGCGATGAGCAGTTCTTC
CATNRGGGDEQFF
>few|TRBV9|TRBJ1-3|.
TGTGCCAGCAGCGTAGGTGGCAGAGTCGCTGGAAACACCATATATTTT
CASSVGGRVAGNTIYF
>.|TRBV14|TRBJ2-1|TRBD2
TGTGCCAGCAGCACAGGGACTAGCGGGAGATGGCAGTTCTTC
CASSTGTSGRWQFF
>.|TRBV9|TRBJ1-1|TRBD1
TGTGCCAGCAGCGAGGACAGGGACACTGAAGCTTTCTTT
CASSEDRDTEAFF
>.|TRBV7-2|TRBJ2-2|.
TGTGCCAGCAGCAAGGGAAGCTGGGGCACCGGGGAGCTGTTTTTT
CASSKGSWGTGELFF
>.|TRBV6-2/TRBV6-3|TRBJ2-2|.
TGTGCCAGCAGCCCTCACCCAGGAGGGGTGGACGGGGAGCTGTTTTTT
CASSPHPGGVDGELFF
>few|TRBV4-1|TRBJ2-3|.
TGCGCCAGCAGCCAAAGGTTAAGAGATACGCAGTATTTT
CASSQRLRDTQYF
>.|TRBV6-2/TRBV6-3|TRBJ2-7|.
TGTGCCAGCAGTCACAGCCCTGGGGACTACGAGCAGTACTTC
CASSHSPGDYEQYF
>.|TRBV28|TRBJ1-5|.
TGTGCCAGCACACAGGGAAATGTTAACAATCAGCCCCAGCATTTT
CASTQGNVNNQPQHF
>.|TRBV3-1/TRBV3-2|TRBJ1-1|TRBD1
TGTGCCAGCACTTCAGCACAGGGGGGTTTGGACACTGAAGCTTTCTTT
CASTSAQGGLDTEAFF
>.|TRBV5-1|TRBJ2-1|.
TGCGCCAGCAGCTTGCGCAGGGTCGAAAACAATGAGCAGTTCTTC
CASSLRRVENNEQFF
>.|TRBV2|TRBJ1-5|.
TGTGCCAGCATGGAGAACACCGTCTCAGGACCCCAGCATTTT
CASMENTVSGPQHF
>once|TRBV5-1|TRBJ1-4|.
TGCGCCAGCAGCGAAAGGGGAGAGAATGAAAAACTGTTTTTT
CASSERGENEKLFF
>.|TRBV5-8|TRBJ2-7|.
TGTGCCAGCAGCTTTATCCCGGGCCACTACGAGCAGTACTTC
CASSFIPGHYEQYF
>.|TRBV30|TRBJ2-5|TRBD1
TGTGCCTGGAGTGCTGGGTCAGGGGGTGGTCAAGAGACCCAGTACTTC
CAWSAGSGGGQETQYF
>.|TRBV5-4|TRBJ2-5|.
TGTGCCAGCAGCGTCGTCACACAAGAGACCCAGTACTTC
CASSVVTQETQYF
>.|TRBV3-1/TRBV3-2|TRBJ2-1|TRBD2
TGTGCCAGCGAAGGTAGCGGGAGGGGGAGGATCGTCTTC
CASEGSGRGRIVF
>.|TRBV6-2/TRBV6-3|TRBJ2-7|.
TGTGCCAGCAGTTGGACAGACTCCTACGAGCAGTACTTC
CASSWTDSYEQYF
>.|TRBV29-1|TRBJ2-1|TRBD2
TGCAGCGTTGAAGCTAGCGGGAGGGCGTCCTACAATGAGCAGTTCTTC
CSVEASGRASYNEQFF
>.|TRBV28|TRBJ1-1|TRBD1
TGTGCCAGCAGTTTAGGCACAGGGGGCAAGGACACTGAAGCTTTCTTT
CASSLGTGGKDTEAFF
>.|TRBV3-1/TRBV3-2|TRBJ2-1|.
TGTGCCAGCAGCCAAAGCCCGGGACCCACCAATGAGCAGTTCTTC
CASSQSPGPTNEQFF
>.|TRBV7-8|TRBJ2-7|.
TGTGCCAGCCTACGTGGGGAGGGGGCCGAGCAGTACTTC
CASLRGEGAEQYF
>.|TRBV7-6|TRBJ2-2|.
TGTGCCAGCAGCCTGACAGTTTTGACCGGGGAGCTGTTTTTT
CASSLTVLTGELFF
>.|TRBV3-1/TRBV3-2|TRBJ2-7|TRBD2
TGTGCCAGCAGCCCCGAGCTAGCGGGCCTCTACGAGCAGTACTTC
CASSPELAGLYEQYF
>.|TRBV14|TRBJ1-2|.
TGTGCCAGCAGCCAAGTGACGGACTATGGCTACACCTTC
CASSQVTDYGYTF
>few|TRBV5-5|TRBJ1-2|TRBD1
TGTGCCAGCAGCTTCGGGACAGCCGTCCTCGATGGCTACACCTTC
CASSFGTAVLDGYTF
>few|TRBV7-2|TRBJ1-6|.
TGTGCCAGCCTCTTGGGGGGCGTTCTGAGTTCACCCCTCCACTTT
CASLLGGVLSSPLHF
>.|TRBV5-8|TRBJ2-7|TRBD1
TGTGCCAGCAGACCGCTGGGGACAGGGGGTAAGCAGTACTTC
CASRPLGTGGKQYF
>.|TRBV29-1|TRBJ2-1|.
TGCAGCGCCCAACTCAATGAGCAGTTCTTC
CSAQLNEQFF
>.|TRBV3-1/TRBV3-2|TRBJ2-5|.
TGTGCCAGCAGCCTTGGGGAGACCGAGACCCAGTACTTC
CASSLGETETQYF
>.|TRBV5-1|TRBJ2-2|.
TGCGCCAGCAGCTCTCGACAGCAGAACACCGGGGAGCTGTTTTTT
CASSSRQQNTGELFF
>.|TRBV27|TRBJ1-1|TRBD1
TGTGCCAGCAGTCCCAGGACAGGCAACACTGAAGCTTTCTTT
CASSPRTGNTEAFF
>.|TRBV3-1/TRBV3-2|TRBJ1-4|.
TGTGCCAGCAGCCAAGTCATAGAAAGGGAAGCAACTAATGAAAAACTGTTTTTT
CASSQVIEREATNEKLFF
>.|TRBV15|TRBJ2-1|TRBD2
TGTGCCACCAGCAGAGATTTGCAACTAGCGGCCACCAATGAGCAGTTCTTC
CATSRDLQLAATNEQFF
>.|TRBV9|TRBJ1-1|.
TGTGCCAGCAAGTTGGCGGAGAACACTGAAGCTTTCTTT
CASKLAENTEAFF
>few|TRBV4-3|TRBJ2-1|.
TGCGCCAGCAGCCAACACCTAGAATCAAGCTCCTACAATGAGCAGTTCTTC
CASSQHLESSSYNEQFF
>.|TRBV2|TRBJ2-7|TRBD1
TGTGCCAGTTCCACAGGGGGCCCCTACGAGCAGTACTTC
CASSTGGPYEQYF
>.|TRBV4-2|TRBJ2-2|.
TGTGCCAGCAGCCTCATACCTACGGGGGCATCTAAGGGCGGGGAGCTGTTTTTT
CASSLIPTGASKGGELFF
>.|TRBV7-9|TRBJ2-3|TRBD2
TGTGCCAGCAGCTCAGGGACTAGCGGCGAAGGAGATACGCAGTATTTT
CASSSGTSGEGDTQYF
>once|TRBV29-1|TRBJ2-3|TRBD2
TGCAGCTCCACTCCTAGCGGACCCACAGATACGCAGTATTTT
CSSTPSGPTDTQYF
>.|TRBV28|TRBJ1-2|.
TGTGCCAGCAGTTCCCCAGGGCGGCACTTCTATGGCTACACCTTC
CASSSPGRHFYGYTF
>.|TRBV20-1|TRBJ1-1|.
TGCAGTGCTACGGACCTGAATGAAGCTTTCTTT
CSATDLNEAFF